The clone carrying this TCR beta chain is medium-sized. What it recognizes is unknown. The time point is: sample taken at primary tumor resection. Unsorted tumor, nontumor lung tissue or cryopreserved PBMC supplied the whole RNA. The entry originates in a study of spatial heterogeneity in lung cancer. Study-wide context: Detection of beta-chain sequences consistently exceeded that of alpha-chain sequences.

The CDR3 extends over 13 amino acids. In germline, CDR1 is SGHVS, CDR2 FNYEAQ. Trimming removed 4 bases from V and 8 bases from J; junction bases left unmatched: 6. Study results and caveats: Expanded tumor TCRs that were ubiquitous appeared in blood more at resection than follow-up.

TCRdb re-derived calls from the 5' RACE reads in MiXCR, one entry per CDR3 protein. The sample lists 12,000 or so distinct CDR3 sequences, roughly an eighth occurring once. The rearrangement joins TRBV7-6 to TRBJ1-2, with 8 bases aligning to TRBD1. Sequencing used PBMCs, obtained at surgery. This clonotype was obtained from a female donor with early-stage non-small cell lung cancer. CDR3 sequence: CASSSDRGAGYTF. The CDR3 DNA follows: TGTGCCAGCAGCTCTGACAGGGGTGCGGGCTACACCTTC.